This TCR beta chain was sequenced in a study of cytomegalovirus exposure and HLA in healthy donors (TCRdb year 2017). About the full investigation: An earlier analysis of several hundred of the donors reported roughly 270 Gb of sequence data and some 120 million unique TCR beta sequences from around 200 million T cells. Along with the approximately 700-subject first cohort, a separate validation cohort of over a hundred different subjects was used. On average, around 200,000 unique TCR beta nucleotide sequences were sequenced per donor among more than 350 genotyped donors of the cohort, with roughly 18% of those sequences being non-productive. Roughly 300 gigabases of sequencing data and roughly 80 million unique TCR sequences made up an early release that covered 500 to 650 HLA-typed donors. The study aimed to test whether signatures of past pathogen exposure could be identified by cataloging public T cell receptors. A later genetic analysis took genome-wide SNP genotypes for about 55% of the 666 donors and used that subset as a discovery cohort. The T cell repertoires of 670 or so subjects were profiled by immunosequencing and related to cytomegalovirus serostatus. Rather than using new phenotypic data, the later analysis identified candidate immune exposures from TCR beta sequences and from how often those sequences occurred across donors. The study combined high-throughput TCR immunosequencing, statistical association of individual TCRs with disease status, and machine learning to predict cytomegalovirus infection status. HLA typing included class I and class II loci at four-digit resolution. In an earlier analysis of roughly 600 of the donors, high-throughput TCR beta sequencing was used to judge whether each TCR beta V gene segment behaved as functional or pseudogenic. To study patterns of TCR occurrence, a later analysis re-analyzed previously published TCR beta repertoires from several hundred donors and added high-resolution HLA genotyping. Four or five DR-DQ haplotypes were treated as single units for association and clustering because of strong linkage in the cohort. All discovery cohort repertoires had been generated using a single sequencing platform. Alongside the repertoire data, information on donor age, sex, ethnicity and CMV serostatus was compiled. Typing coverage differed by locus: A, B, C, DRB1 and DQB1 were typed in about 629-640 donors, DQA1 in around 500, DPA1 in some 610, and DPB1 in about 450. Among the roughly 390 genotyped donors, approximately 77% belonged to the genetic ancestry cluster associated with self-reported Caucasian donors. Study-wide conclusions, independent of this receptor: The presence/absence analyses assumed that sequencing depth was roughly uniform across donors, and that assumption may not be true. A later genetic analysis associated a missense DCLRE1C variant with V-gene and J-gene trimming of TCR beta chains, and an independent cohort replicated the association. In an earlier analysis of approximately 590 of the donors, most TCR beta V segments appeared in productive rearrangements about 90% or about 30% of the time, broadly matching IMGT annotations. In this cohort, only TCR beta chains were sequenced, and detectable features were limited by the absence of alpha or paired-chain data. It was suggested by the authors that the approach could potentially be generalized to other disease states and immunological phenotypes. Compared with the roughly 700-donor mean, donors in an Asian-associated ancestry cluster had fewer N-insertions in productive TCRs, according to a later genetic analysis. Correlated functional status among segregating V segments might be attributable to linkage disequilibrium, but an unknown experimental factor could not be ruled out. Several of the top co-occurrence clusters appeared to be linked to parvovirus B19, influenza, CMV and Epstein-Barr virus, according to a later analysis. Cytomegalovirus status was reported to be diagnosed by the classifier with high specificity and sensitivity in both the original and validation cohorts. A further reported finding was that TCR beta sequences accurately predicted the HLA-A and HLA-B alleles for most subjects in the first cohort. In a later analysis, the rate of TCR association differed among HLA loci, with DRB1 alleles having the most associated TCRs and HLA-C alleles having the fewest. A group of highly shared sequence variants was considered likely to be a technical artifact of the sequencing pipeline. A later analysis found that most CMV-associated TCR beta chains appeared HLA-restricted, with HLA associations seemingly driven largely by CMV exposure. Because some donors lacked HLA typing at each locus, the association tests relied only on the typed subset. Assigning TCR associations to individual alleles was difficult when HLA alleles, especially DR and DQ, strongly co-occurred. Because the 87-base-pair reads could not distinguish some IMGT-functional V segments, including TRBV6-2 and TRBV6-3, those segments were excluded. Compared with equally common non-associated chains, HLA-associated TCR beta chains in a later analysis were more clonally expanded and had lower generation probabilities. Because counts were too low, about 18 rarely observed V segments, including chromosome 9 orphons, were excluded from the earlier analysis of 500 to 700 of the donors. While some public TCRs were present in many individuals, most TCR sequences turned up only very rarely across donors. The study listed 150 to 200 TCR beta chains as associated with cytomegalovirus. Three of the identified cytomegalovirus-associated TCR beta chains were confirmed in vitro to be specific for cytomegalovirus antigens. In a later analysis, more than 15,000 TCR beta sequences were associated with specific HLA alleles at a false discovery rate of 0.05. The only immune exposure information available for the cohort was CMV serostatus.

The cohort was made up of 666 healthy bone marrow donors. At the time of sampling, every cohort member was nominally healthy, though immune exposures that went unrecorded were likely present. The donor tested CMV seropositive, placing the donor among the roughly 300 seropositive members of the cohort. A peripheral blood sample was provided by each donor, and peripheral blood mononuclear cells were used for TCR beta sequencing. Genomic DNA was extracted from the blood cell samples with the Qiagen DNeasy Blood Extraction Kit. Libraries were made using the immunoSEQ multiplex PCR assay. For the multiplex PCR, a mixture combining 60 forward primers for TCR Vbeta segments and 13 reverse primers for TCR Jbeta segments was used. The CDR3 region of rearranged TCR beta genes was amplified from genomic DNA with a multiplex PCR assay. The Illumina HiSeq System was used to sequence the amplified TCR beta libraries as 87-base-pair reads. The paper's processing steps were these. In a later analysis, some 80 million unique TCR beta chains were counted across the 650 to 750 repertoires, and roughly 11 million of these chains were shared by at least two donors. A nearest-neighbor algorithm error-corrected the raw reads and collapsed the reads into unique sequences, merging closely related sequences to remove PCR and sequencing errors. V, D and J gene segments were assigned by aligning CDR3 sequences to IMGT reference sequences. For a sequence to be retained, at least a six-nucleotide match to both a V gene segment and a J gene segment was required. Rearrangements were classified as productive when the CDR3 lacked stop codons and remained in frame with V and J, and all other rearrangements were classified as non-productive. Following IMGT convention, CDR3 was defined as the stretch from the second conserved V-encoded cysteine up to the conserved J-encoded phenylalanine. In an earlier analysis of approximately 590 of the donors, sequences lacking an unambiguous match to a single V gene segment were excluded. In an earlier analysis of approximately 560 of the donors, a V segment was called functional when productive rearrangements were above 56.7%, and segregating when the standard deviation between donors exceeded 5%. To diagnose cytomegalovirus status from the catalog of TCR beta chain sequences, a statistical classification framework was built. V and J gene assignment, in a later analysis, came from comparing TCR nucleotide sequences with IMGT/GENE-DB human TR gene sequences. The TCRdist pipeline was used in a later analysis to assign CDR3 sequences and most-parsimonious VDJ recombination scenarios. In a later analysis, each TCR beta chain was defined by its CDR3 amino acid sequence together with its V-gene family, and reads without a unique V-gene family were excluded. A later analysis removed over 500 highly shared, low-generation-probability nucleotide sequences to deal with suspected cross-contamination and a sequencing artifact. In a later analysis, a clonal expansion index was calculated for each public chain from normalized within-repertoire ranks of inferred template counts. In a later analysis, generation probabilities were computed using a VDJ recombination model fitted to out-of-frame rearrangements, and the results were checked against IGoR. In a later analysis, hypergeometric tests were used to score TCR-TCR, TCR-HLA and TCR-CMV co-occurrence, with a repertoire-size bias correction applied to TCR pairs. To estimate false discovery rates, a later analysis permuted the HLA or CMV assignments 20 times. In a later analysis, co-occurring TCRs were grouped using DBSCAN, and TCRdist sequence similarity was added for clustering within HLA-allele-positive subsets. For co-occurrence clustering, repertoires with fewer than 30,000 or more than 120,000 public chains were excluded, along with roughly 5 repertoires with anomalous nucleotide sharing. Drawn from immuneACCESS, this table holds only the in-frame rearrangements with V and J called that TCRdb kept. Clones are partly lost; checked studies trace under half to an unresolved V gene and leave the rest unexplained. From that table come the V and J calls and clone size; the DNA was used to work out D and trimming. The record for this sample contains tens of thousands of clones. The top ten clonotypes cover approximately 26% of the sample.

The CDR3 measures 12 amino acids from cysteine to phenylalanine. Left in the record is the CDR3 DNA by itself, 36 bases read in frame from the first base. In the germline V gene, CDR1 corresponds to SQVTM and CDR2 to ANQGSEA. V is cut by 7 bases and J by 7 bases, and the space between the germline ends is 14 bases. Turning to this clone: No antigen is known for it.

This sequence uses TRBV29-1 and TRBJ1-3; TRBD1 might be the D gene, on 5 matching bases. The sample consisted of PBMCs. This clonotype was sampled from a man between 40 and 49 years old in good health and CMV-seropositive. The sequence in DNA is TGCAGCGGATCGGACACTTCGAACACCATATATTTT. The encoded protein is CSGSDTSNTIYF.